The clone carrying this TCR beta chain was counted ten times or more. Arm-PCR of CDR3 regions with iRepertoire HTBI primers generated TCR beta libraries. TCRdb re-derived calls from the multiplex PCR reads in MiXCR, one entry per CDR3 protein. The sample consists of about 220,000 distinct CDR3 sequences, around 20% of them appearing once. The CDR3 length is 14 residues. Germline CDR1 and CDR2: LNHDA and SQIVND (reference sequence). The V gene end was trimmed by 1 base and the J gene end by 4 bases; junction bases not matched to a gene: 4. The data belong to a study of regulatory T cells in long-lasting Graves disease. The time point denotes: newly diagnosed GD, antithyroid drugs for less than 3 months. PBMCs provided the RNA from which the TCR library was made. These data also featured in a second study, about T cells in Graves' hyperthyroidism and ophthalmopathy.

The source material was peripheral blood mononuclear cells (PBMCs), sampled at new diagnosis, from a patient treated with antithyroid drugs. The gene calls are TRBV19 and TRBJ2-7, with 7 nucleotides matching TRBD2. The sequence came from a woman younger than 45 with Graves disease. This CDR3 is CASSIGGSGYEQYF. CDR3 DNA sequence: TGTGCCAGTAGTATAGGCGGGAGTGGTTACGAGCAGTACTTC. Full variable domain (remainder filled in from reference TRBV19 and TRBJ2-7): DGGITQSPKYLFRKEGQNVTLSCEQNLNHDAMYWYRQDPGQGLRLIYYSQIVNDFQKGDIAEGYSVSREKKESFPLTVTSAQKNPTAFYLCASSIGGSGYEQYFGPGTRLTVT.